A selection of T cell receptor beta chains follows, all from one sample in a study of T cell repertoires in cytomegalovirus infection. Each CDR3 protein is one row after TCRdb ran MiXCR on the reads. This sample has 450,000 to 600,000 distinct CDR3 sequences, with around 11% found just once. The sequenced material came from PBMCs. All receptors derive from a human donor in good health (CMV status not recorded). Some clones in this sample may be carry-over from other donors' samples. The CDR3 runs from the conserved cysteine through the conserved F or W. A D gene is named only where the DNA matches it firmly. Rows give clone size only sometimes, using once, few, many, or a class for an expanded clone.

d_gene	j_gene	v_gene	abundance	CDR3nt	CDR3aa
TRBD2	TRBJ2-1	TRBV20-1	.	TGCAGTGCTAGAGCCTCTAGCGGGAGGGCCGACAATGAGCAGTTCTTC	CSARASSGRADNEQFF
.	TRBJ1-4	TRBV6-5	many	TGTGCCAGCAGAGCCGGAGATGCAACTAATGAAAAACTGTTTTTT	CASRAGDATNEKLFF
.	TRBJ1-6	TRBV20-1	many	TGCAGTGCTAGACCTCAGACTGATTCCGTTAATTCACCCCTCCACTTT	CSARPQTDSVNSPLHF
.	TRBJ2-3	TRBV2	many	TGTGCCAGCAGCGGGGACAGCACAGATACGCAGTATTTT	CASSGDSTDTQYF
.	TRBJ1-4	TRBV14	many	TGTGCCAGCAGCCAGTTGATGGGTACGGGACTTGAAAAACTGTTTTTT	CASSQLMGTGLEKLFF
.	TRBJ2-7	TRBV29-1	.	TGCAGCGTGGGGACCGGGACCCCCTACGAGCAGTACTTC	CSVGTGTPYEQYF
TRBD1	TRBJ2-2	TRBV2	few	TGTGCCAGCAGTTGGACAGGCGGGGGGGAGCTGTTTTTT	CASSWTGGGELFF
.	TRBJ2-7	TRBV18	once	TGTGCCAGCTCACCACCAGAAACCTACGAGCAGTACTTC	CASSPPETYEQYF
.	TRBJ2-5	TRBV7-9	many	TGTGCCAGCAGCTTAGTAGGTCCCCAAGAGACCCAGTACTTC	CASSLVGPQETQYF
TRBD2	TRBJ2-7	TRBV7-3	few	TGTGCCAGCAGCTTGAGAGCGGGGATTGACGAGCAGTACTTC	CASSLRAGIDEQYF
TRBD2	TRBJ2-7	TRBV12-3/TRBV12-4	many	TGTGCCAGCAGTTTCGAGGCTAGCGGCTGGGGGGAGCAGTACTTC	CASSFEASGWGEQYF
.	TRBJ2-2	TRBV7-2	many	TGTGCCAGCACCCGATGGGCCGGAACCGGGGAGCTGTTTTTT	CASTRWAGTGELFF
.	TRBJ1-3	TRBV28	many	TGTGCCAGCACTAGACAAAGGGAAAACACCATATATTTT	CASTRQRENTIYF
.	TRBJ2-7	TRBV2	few	TGTGCCAGCAGTCGGACAACCTACGAGCAGTACTTC	CASSRTTYEQYF
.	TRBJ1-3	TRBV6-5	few	TGTGCCAGCAGTTACTCCTCTGGAAACACCATATATTTT	CASSYSSGNTIYF
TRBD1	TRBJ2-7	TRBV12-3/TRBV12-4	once	TGTGCCAGCACCTGGGGGACAGGGGCTTACGAGCAGTACTTC	CASTWGTGAYEQYF
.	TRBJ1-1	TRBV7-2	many	TGTGCCAGCAGCTTAGTCCGGACACTCAACACTGAAGCTTTCTTT	CASSLVRTLNTEAFF
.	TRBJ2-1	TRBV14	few	TGTGCCAGCAGCTTCCGCTCCGGGGTTAAGCAGTTCTTC	CASSFRSGVKQFF
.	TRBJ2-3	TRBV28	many	TGTGCCAGCAGTTTTTCCCTAGCGCCCAGCACAGATACGCAGTATTTT	CASSFSLAPSTDTQYF